One and the same sample provided the 18 T cell receptor beta chains below, sequenced in a study of T-cell reconstitution after alpha-beta-depleted transplantation in children listed by TCRdb under 2016. The library was made by PCR. Data came from an Illumina HiSeq 2500. TCR library preparation used molecular barcoding, with unique molecular identifiers applied to normalize quantification of the TCRbeta repertoire. The public sequencing data were trimmed at Q25 with fastp and processed into clonotypes with MiXCR by TCRdb, which kept only in-frame beta chains. CDR3 protein sequences are deduplicated, and each keeps its most common genes and DNA. The sample table holds roughly 790,000 distinct CDR3 sequences, of which about 16% were seen once. About 5% of the sample lies in the top ten. Read against the paper, the sample's treatment or condition label means: allogeneic hematopoietic cell transplantation with graft depleted of TCRalphabeta T cells and CD19 B cells.

The sample in question was PBMCs, mostly from graft donor cells, obtained 360 days after TCRalphabeta/CD19-depleted stem cell transplant. Receptor source: a male patient under 18 who had a stem cell transplant for acute lymphoblastic leukemia, so the T cells may come from the graft donor.

This clonotype occurred many times. The chain employs TRBV12-3 or TRBV12-4 and TRBJ2-1; 8 bases agree with TRBD1. V shed 1 base, J shed 12 bases, and the junction held 5 bases outside the gene matches. CDR3 length: 13 residues. CDR3 in DNA: TGTGCCAGCAGTTTAGACAGGGGGATAGGGCAGTTCTTC. It encodes CASSLDRGIGQFF.

This chain joins TRBV19 and TRBJ2-1; D remains ambiguous. The CDR3 is 12 amino acids. The germline V and J ends were trimmed by 4 bases and 8 bases, with 9 bases remaining between them. The germline gives CDR1 LNHDA, CDR2 SQIVND (reference sequence). CDR3 loop: CASSKWVHEQFF. The CDR3 DNA is TGTGCCAGTAGTAAATGGGTCCATGAGCAGTTCTTC.

The rearrangement links TRBV12-3 or TRBV12-4 to TRBJ2-7; 10 bases fit TRBD1. Trimming cost V 6 bases and J 7 bases; bases outside gene matches: 12. The CDR3 is 15 residues long. This CDR3 reads CASRPGTGAPWEQYF. DNA for the CDR3: TGTGCCAGCAGACCCGGGACAGGGGCCCCGTGGGAGCAGTACTTC.

J is TRBJ2-7 and V is TRBV27, with D unresolved. The CDR3 extends over 13 amino acids. CDR1 is MNHEY and CDR2 is SMNVEV in the germline V gene (reference sequence). The ends were cut back, 2 bases at V and 6 bases at J, with 11 bases in the middle. CDR3 residues: CASSLGFSGEQYF. In nucleotides, the CDR3 is TGTGCCAGCAGTTTAGGGTTTTCGGGCGAGCAGTACTTC.

V usage is TRBV5-1 and J usage is TRBJ2-1; 7 nucleotides agree with TRBD2. Germline V gene sequence: CDR1 SGHRS, CDR2 YFSETQ. The V and J ends lost 1 base and 8 bases, in that order; junction bases with no gene match: 18. The CDR3 has 18 residues. CDR3 nucleotide sequence: TGCGCCAGCAGCTTGATGCGGCTGGGGGGGAGACTCGCGGATGAGCAGTTCTTC. It specifies CASSLMRLGGRLADEQFF. The full variable domain, completed using reference TRBV5-1 and TRBJ2-1, is KAGVTQTPRYLIKTRGQQVTLSCSPISGHRSVSWYQQTPGQGLQFLFEYFSETQRNKGNFPGRFSGRQFSNSRSEMNVSTLELGDSALYLCASSLMRLGGRLADEQFFGPGTRLTVL.

This clonotype was counted a few times. The chain carries TRBV5-1 and TRBJ1-2; D is unclear. V shed 3 bases and J shed 0 bases, with 18 bases lying between them. This CDR3 has 17 amino acids. Germline CDR1 SGHRS, CDR2 YFSETQ. The CDR3: CASSSASSILANYGYTF. The CDR3 DNA sequence: TGCGCCAGCAGCTCCGCGAGCAGCATCCTTGCTAACTATGGCTACACCTTC. Complete variable domain (other parts from reference TRBV5-1 and TRBJ1-2): KAGVTQTPRYLIKTRGQQVTLSCSPISGHRSVSWYQQTPGQGLQFLFEYFSETQRNKGNFPGRFSGRQFSNSRSEMNVSTLELGDSALYLCASSSASSILANYGYTFGSGTRLTVV.

This clonotype showed up many times. The CDR3 coding sequence is TGCGCCAGCAGTGACGGGGGGGCAGATACGCAGTATTTT. Translation: CASSDGGADTQYF. This chain joins TRBV10-1 and TRBJ2-3; 8 bases map to TRBD2. The junction had 0 bases not matched to a gene; V was cut back by 3 bases and J by 4 bases. This CDR3 has 13 amino acids. Germline CDR1 and CDR2: WNHNN and SYGVQD (reference sequence).

This clonotype was seen many times. V gene TRBV20-1 combines with J gene TRBJ2-1, with 8 bases identical to TRBD2. This CDR3 region has 15 residues. Trimming took 5 bases from V and 3 from J; bases not matched to a gene: 9. The germline V gene encodes CDR1 DFQATT and CDR2 SNEGSKA (reference sequence). The CDR3 DNA follows: TGCAGTGCTGTGGGGGGCGGGAGGAACTACAATGAGCAGTTCTTC. Residues: CSAVGGGRNYNEQFF.

The CDR3: CASSLWAGRQETQYF. The CDR3 nucleotides read TGTGCCAGCAGCTTATGGGCGGGCCGCCAAGAGACCCAGTACTTC. V usage is TRBV11-1 and J usage is TRBJ2-5, with D possibly TRBD2 on 5 matching bases. The CDR3 is 15 amino acids. V lost 2 bases to trimming and J lost 1 base, with 11 bases between them. Germline V gives CDR1 SGHAT, CDR2 FQDESV (reference sequence). Looking up the rest from reference TRBV11-1 and TRBJ2-5 gives the full variable domain: EAEVAQSPRYKITEKSQAVAFWCDPISGHATLYWYRQILGQGPELLVQFQDESVVDDSQLPKDRFSAERLKGVDSTLKIQPAELGDSAMYLCASSLWAGRQETQYFGPGTRLLVL.

This clonotype was counted ten times or more. This chain links TRBV11-3 with TRBJ2-1; D might be TRBD1 or TRBD2, each matching 6 bases. V dropped 5 bases and J dropped 8 bases, with 31 bases sitting between them. The length of the CDR3 is 19 residues. The germline gives CDR1 SGHNT, CDR2 YENEEA. The CDR3 loop reads CASSAEAIGGLPKGYEQFF. In DNA, the CDR3 is TGTGCCAGCAGCGCAGAGGCTATAGGGGGACTCCCGAAAGGCTATGAGCAGTTCTTC.

The chain is built from TRBV2 and TRBJ2-5, with D maybe TRBD2 (6 bases). CDR3 length: 14 residues. V was pared by 11 bases and J by 5 bases, with 21 bases between. Germline V CDR1 and CDR2: SNHLY, FYNNEI. The CDR3 nucleotides are TGTGCCCCCCGGGGCGCGGGACTCGTGGAGACCCAGTACTTC. Protein sequence: CAPRGAGLVETQYF.

This clonotype was recorded a few times. V is TRBV27 and J is TRBJ2-1, with 8 bases identical to TRBD2. Germline-derived CDR1 and CDR2 are MNHEY and SMNVEV (reference sequence). The CDR3 spans 16 residues. V shed 2 bases and J 8 bases; nucleotides not matched to a gene: 11. DNA for the CDR3: TGTGCCAGCAGTTTAGATGGGACTAGGGGGTGGGATGAGCAGTTCTTC. Translated, it gives CASSLDGTRGWDEQFF.

The rearrangement joins TRBV7-9 to TRBJ2-7; D perhaps matches TRBD1 (6 bases). V lost 5 bases and J lost 4, with 18 bases in between. Germline V gene lookup returns CDR1 SEHNR and CDR2 FQNEAQ (reference sequence). The CDR3 covers 15 residues. The CDR3 protein is CASSTGPDSLYEQYF. CDR3 coding DNA: TGTGCCAGCAGCACGGGACCGGACAGCCTATACGAGCAGTACTTC. The entire variable domain, with the rest obtained from reference TRBV7-9 and TRBJ2-7, is as follows: DTGVSQNPRHKITKRGQNVTFRCDPISEHNRLYWYRQTLGQGPEFLTYFQNEAQLEKSRLLSDRFSAERPKGSFSTLEIQRTEQGDSAMYLCASSTGPDSLYEQYFGPGTRLTVT.

This clonotype was observed at least ten times. Being one base from a much bigger clone, this may be a read error. This chain joins TRBV5-1 and TRBJ2-3; D is uncertain. V was trimmed by 1 base and J by 4 bases, leaving 4 bases between them. Germline V CDR1 and CDR2: SGHRS, YFSETQ. This CDR3 contains 12 residues. The CDR3 region is CASSLTSDTQYF. In DNA, the CDR3 is TGCGCCAGCAGCTTGACCTCAGATACGCAGTATTTT. Combining the CDR3 with reference TRBV5-1 and TRBJ2-3 gives the whole variable domain KAGVTQTPRYLIKTRGQQVTLSCSPISGHRSVSWYQQTPGQGLQFLFEYFSETQRNKGNFPGRFSGRQFSNSRSEMNVSTLELGDSALYLCASSLTSDTQYFGPGTRLTVL.

This clonotype was observed many times. The chain joins TRBV2 to TRBJ2-5, with unresolved D. V lost 2 bases to trimming and J lost 4 bases, with 5 bases between them. Germline values: CDR1 SNHLY, CDR2 FYNNEI. The CDR3 covers 12 residues. The CDR3 here is CASSELGETQYF. CDR3 bases: TGTGCCAGCAGTGAACTAGGAGAGACCCAGTACTTC.

This clonotype was recorded at least ten times. The chain employs TRBV29-1 and TRBJ2-7; a weak D match, TRBD2 (5 bases). Germline values: CDR1 SQVTM, CDR2 ANQGSEA. The CDR3 spans 12 residues. V lost 6 bases and J lost 2, with 11 bases in between. The CDR3 region has the DNA TGCAGCGTCGGACTCCTCCCCTACGAGCAGTACTTC. Protein sequence: CSVGLLPYEQYF.

This clonotype was seen repeatedly, ten times or more. CDR3 loop: CASSPGGYNEQFF. The DNA for the CDR3 is TGTGCCAGCAGTCCAGGGGGCTACAATGAGCAGTTCTTC. The chain recombines TRBV12-3 or TRBV12-4 with TRBJ2-1; 7 nucleotides align to TRBD1. Unmatched junction bases numbered 1, after V lost 5 bases and J lost 3 bases. The CDR3 sequence is 13 residues long.

V and J are TRBV11-2 and TRBJ1-1; 7 bases agree with TRBD1. V lost 5 bases and J lost 1; bases outside the gene matches: 10. The CDR3 spans 16 residues. Germline CDR1 and CDR2: SGHAT and FQNNGV. In DNA form, the CDR3 reads TGTGCCAGCAGCCGATATGGACAGGCCAGGAACACTGAAGCTTTCTTT. Translation gives CASSRYGQARNTEAFF.